Each of the 18 T cell receptor beta chains below was sequenced from the same sample in a study of blood T cell repertoires in COVID-19. Here immunoSEQ multiplex PCR was the method, and the copy in TCRdb shows in-frame clones only, minus some. The sample yields 280,000 or so clones, nearly 90% seen once. Sequenced: PBMCs or T cells enriched from blood (not recorded which). Receptor source: a woman between 18 and 29 years old with acute COVID-19.

V and J are TRBV7-8 and TRBJ2-7, with D possibly matching TRBD2 (5 bases). CDR1 is SGHVS and CDR2 is FQNEAQ in the germline V gene. The CDR3 length is 16 residues. V lost 4 bases and J lost 0, with 16 bases in between. The CDR3 here is CASSSRRSGRSYEQYF. Written as DNA, the CDR3 is TGTGCCAGCAGCTCCCGGCGGAGCGGACGCTCCTACGAGCAGTACTTC. Drawing the rest from reference TRBV7-8 and TRBJ2-7, the complete variable domain is GAGVSQSPRYKVAKRGQDVALRCDPISGHVSLFWYQQALGQGPEFLTYFQNEAQLDKSGLPSDRFFAERPEGSVSTLKIQRTQQEDSAVYLCASSSRRSGRSYEQYFGPGTRLTVT.

V gene TRBV6-5 combines with J gene TRBJ1-1; the D is unclear. V was cut by 3 bases and J by 4 bases, with 9 bases left in between. The CDR3 spans 13 residues. Germline lookup yields CDR1 MNHEY and CDR2 SVGAGI. The CDR3, as DNA: TGTGCCAGCAGTTATAGGGCGGGCACTGAAGCTTTCTTT. This encodes CASSYRAGTEAFF.

The chain uses TRBV7-2 and TRBJ1-6; D uncertain. Germline values: CDR1 SGHTA, CDR2 FQGNSA. CDR3 length equals 14 residues. The ends were cut back, 6 bases at V and 7 bases at J, with 13 bases in the middle. The CDR3 region is CASRIGLPNSPLHF. In DNA, the CDR3 is TGTGCCAGCAGGATTGGACTCCCGAATTCACCCCTCCACTTT.

Sample share makes this clone medium-sized (0.01 to 0.1%). CDR3 bases: TGTGCCAGCACCGAACCTACGAACACCGGGGAGCTGTTTTTT. Translated: CASTEPTNTGELFF. V usage is TRBV11-2 and J usage is TRBJ2-2; D remains unclear. The V gene lost 7 bases and the J gene lost 0 bases, with 9 bases spanning the gap. The CDR3 runs to 14 residues. CDR1 is SGHAT and CDR2 is FQNNGV in the germline V gene.

The chain combines TRBV18 with TRBJ2-7, with a possible D match to TRBD2 (5 bases). CDR1 and CDR2 from the germline V gene are KGHSH and LQKENI. Trimming took 2 bases from V and 4 from J, leaving 15 bases between them. The CDR3 totals 15 residues. The chain's CDR3 is CASSPKQGGSYEQYF. In nucleotides, the CDR3 is TGTGCCAGCTCACCAAAACAAGGAGGTTCTTACGAGCAGTACTTC.

The chain uses TRBV21-1 and TRBJ1-2; the table's TRBD1 call for D was not verified on the DNA. TRBV21-1 is shown as a pseudogene. The CDR3 length is 16 residues. The CDR3 DNA sequence: TGTGCCAGCAGCAAAGACAGGGGGCACCCAAACTATGGCTACACCTTC. Protein product: CASSKDRGHPNYGYTF.

The DNA for the CDR3 is TGTGCCAGCAGTAGGGACTTAAACTCCTACAATGAGCAGTTCTTC. Its protein product is CASSRDLNSYNEQFF. The chain has TRBV6-5 and TRBJ2-1; possibly TRBD2 for D (6 bases). Per the germline V gene, CDR1 is MNHEY and CDR2 is SVGAGI. Trimming cost V 5 bases and J 0 bases, with 11 bases left between them. There are 15 residues in the CDR3.

The chain has TRBV19 and TRBJ1-3, with D maybe TRBD1 (5 bases). Trimming left V 6 bases short and J 0 bases short, with 15 bases between. The germline gives CDR1 LNHDA, CDR2 SQIVND (reference sequence). The CDR3 extends over 16 amino acids. The CDR3 region is CASRPGTPTSGNTIYF. The DNA of the CDR3 is TGTGCCAGTAGACCCGGGACTCCAACCTCTGGAAACACCATATATTTT. Together with reference TRBV19 and TRBJ1-3, the CDR3 gives the full variable domain: DGGITQSPKYLFRKEGQNVTLSCEQNLNHDAMYWYRQDPGQGLRLIYYSQIVNDFQKGDIAEGYSVSREKKESFPLTVTSAQKNPTAFYLCASRPGTPTSGNTIYFGEGSWLTVV.

The chain employs TRBV7-3 and TRBJ2-1, with 8 bases that match TRBD2. CDR3 size: 14 residues. Looked up from germline, CDR1 is SGHTA and CDR2 is FQGTGA. Trimming took 3 bases from V and 3 from J; bases not matched to a gene: 1. The CDR3 DNA reads as TGTGCCAGCAGCTTTGGGACTAGCTACAATGAGCAGTTCTTC. Residues: CASSFGTSYNEQFF.

The chain employs TRBV18 and TRBJ2-6; D ambiguous. The V gene's germline CDR1 is KGHSH and CDR2 LQKENI. Trimming left V 6 bases short and J 3 bases short, with 9 bases between. The CDR3 length is 14 residues. CDR3 DNA: TGTGCCAGCTCCGCCGGTATTGGGGCCAACGTCCTGACTTTC. It codes for CASSAGIGANVLTF.

Only a few counts were recorded for this clone. This chain links TRBV3-1 (or the pseudogene TRBV3-2) with TRBJ2-7; 8 bases match TRBD2. V shed 4 bases and J 5 bases; nucleotides not matched to a gene: 4. Looked up from germline, CDR1 is LGHDT and CDR2 is YNNKEL (reference sequence). The CDR3 length is 13 residues. CDR3 bases: TGTGCCAGCAGCCCCGGGACTAGTGACGAGCAGTACTTC. Amino acid sequence: CASSPGTSDEQYF.

This clone has only one observation. The CDR3 here is CASSFGQSNTEAFF. The CDR3 region has the DNA TGTGCCAGCAGCTTTGGACAGAGTAACACTGAAGCTTTCTTT. The chain recombines TRBV13 with TRBJ1-1; possible D gene TRBD1, 6 bases. This CDR3 contains 14 residues. The germline V and J ends were trimmed by 3 bases and 2 bases, with 10 bases remaining between them. Germline V gene sequence: CDR1 PRHDT, CDR2 FYEKMQ (reference sequence).

The rearrangement uses TRBV6-1 and TRBJ1-6; D gene uncertain. CDR1 is MNHNS and CDR2 is SASEGT in the germline V gene. Deletions cut 0 bases from V and 4 bases from J, with 19 bases between. The CDR3 extends over 19 amino acids. The CDR3: CASSEALMVTNPYNSPLHF. CDR3 sequence (DNA): TGTGCCAGCAGTGAAGCGCTGATGGTCACAAATCCTTATAATTCACCCCTCCACTTT.

This chain connects TRBV27 to TRBJ1-2, with D possibly being TRBD1 (6 bases). The CDR3 is made up of 15 amino acids. Germline assignment: CDR1 MNHEY and CDR2 SMNVEV (reference sequence). Trimming took off 5 bases at V and 2 bases at J, with 15 bases between the two ends. CDR3 bases: TGTGCCAGCAGTCCAAGGGGCCAGGGGAACTATGGCTACACCTTC. It is translated as CASSPRGQGNYGYTF.

Ten or more counts support this clone. V and J are TRBV18 and TRBJ2-2; D is unclear. The CDR3 extends over 13 amino acids. Per the germline V gene, CDR1 is KGHSH and CDR2 is LQKENI. V lost 3 bases and J lost 5, with 7 bases in between. For the CDR3, the DNA is TGTGCCAGCTCACCGAGAGAGACCGGGGAGCTGTTTTTT. This translates into CASSPRETGELFF.

The rearrangement joins TRBV4-3 to TRBJ2-3, with D tentatively TRBD1 (5 bases). The CDR3 is 15 residues long. The V gene's germline CDR1 is LGHNA and CDR2 YSLEER. Trimming took 4 bases from V and 0 from J, leaving 11 bases between them. In DNA form, the CDR3 reads TGCGCCAGCAGCCTCCAGGGTGCCAGCACAGATACGCAGTATTTT. This codes for CASSLQGASTDTQYF.

The rearrangement joins TRBV6-5 to TRBJ1-5; no clear D gene. V shed 6 bases and J shed 5 bases, with 14 bases lying between them. The CDR3 extends over 14 amino acids. Germline V CDR1 and CDR2: MNHEY, SVGAGI. The CDR3 DNA sequence: TGTGCCAGCAGGACCCGGGCGGGCCATCAGCCCCAGCATTTT. It is translated as CASRTRAGHQPQHF.

The CDR3 reads CASTLGVSYEQYF. The CDR3 bases are TGTGCCAGCACTCTCGGGGTTTCCTACGAGCAGTACTTC. V usage is TRBV6-1 and J usage is TRBJ2-7; possibly TRBD2 for D (5 bases). Trimming shortened V by 7 bases and J by 1 base, and 11 bases separated the two germline ends. This CDR3 contains 13 residues. Germline CDR1 MNHNS, CDR2 SASEGT.